The 23 T cell receptor beta chains listed next were all sequenced from one sample in a study of T cell repertoires in cytomegalovirus infection. TCRdb re-called the reads with MiXCR, one entry per CDR3 protein. The sample lists approximately 1,000,000 distinct CDR3 sequences, less than 40% seen once, with around 15% in the top ten. These receptors are not linked to any known antigen. The sequencing here drew on cultured CD8+ T cells from PBMCs, taken from culture after CMV antigen stimulation. These receptors all stem from a human donor in good health (CMV status not recorded). Some clones in this sample may be carry-over from other donors' samples.

The chain has TRBV12-3 or TRBV12-4 and TRBJ2-1, with 14 bases that match TRBD2. The CDR3 runs to 16 residues. V shed 6 bases and J 4 bases; nucleotides not matched to a gene: 5. The CDR3 reads CASSGLAGGYYNEQFF. The DNA for the CDR3 is TGTGCCAGCAGCGGACTAGCGGGGGGCTATTACAATGAGCAGTTCTTC.

This clonotype turned up a few times. This chain uses TRBV4-3 with TRBJ1-4, with no clear D. There are 14 residues in the CDR3. V was clipped by 0 bases and J by 6 bases, with 8 bases between them. Germline assignment: CDR1 LGHNA and CDR2 YSLEER. The CDR3 protein is CASSQDKSDEKLFF. DNA for the CDR3: TGCGCCAGCAGCCAAGATAAGTCAGATGAAAAACTGTTTTTT.

Regarding this clonotype: Compared with germline, one end of the junction differs, possibly owing to a read error. V gene TRBV19 combines with J gene TRBJ1-1; D ambiguous. CDR3 size: 12 residues. Germline V gene lookup returns CDR1 LNHDA and CDR2 SQIVND (reference sequence). The CDR3 bases are TGTGCCAGTAGTATCTTTGGGAAGGAAGCTTTCTTC. Protein product: CASSIFGKEAFF.

This clonotype was seen a few times. The V and J genes are TRBV6-2 or TRBV6-3 and TRBJ2-6; D is uncertain. The CDR3 runs 20 residues. Between the trimmed V and J ends, which lost 2 bases and 1 base, there was a span of 21 bases. Germline V gene lookup returns CDR1 MNHEY and CDR2 SVGEGT. CDR3 sequence: CASSYDPSLGVRSGANVLTF. CDR3 DNA: TGTGCCAGCAGTTACGACCCAAGTTTGGGCGTAAGGTCTGGGGCCAACGTCCTGACTTTC.

This clonotype was counted a few times. This sequence joins TRBV19 and TRBJ1-1, with D maybe TRBD1 (5 bases). Trimming cost V 8 bases and J 0 bases, with 10 bases left between them. Per germline, CDR1 LNHDA and CDR2 SQIVND (reference sequence). The CDR3 is 13 amino acids. For the CDR3, the DNA is TGTGCCAGTGGGGCAGGGTTGAACACTGAAGCTTTCTTT. Translating it yields CASGAGLNTEAFF.

The CDR3 region has the DNA TGCAGCGTGGTACAGGGACCAGATACGCAGTATTTT. This encodes CSVVQGPDTQYF. The chain is built from TRBV29-1 and TRBJ2-3; a possible D gene is TRBD1 (6 bases). Looked up from germline, CDR1 is SQVTM and CDR2 is ANQGSEA. With 6 bases removed from V and 4 bases from J, the gap between germline ends came to 11 bases. CDR3 length equals 12 residues.

There are many counts of this clonotype. The chain recombines TRBV7-2 with TRBJ2-7, with 11 positions matching TRBD1. V was pared by 4 bases and J by 6 bases, with 8 bases of the junction left unmatched. Germline assignment: CDR1 SGHTA and CDR2 FQGNSA. CDR3 size: 15 residues. This chain's CDR3 is CASSWTGGAYGEQYV. In nucleotides, the CDR3 is TGTGCCAGCAGCTGGACAGGGGGCGCGTATGGCGAGCAGTACGTC.

The chain uses TRBV7-8 and TRBJ2-7; 8 bases fit TRBD1. Per the germline V gene, CDR1 is SGHVS and CDR2 is FQNEAQ. CDR3 size: 15 residues. Losses at the gene ends were 5 bases for V and 1 base for J; bases not matched to a gene: 7. CDR3 DNA sequence: TGTGCCAGCAGCCGAGGACAGGGCCCTTCCTACGAGCAGTACGTC. Translating it yields CASSRGQGPSYEQYV.

There are many counts of this clonotype. V gene TRBV7-2 combines with J gene TRBJ2-5, with unresolved D. Trimming left V 2 bases short and J 5 bases short, with 9 bases between. Germline loops: CDR1 SGHTA, CDR2 FQGNSA. The CDR3 length is 13 residues. This CDR3 is CASSLNRRETQYF. The CDR3 coding sequence is TGTGCCAGCAGCTTAAACCGCAGGGAGACCCAGTACTTC.

This sequence joins TRBV5-1 and TRBJ2-7; tentative D call: TRBD1 (6 bases). The CDR3 is made up of 14 amino acids. From germline, CDR1 is SGHRS and CDR2 YFSETQ. V lost 4 bases, J lost 1 base, and 12 bases lay in between. The CDR3 is CASSARTASYEQYF. In nucleotides, the CDR3 is TGCGCCAGCAGCGCCCGGACAGCTTCCTACGAGCAGTACTTC.

The CDR3 is CASSYSLGARSEAFF. The CDR3 nucleotides are TGTGCCAGCAGTTACTCTTTGGGGGCGCGGAGTGAAGCTTTCTTT. The V gene is TRBV6-2 or TRBV6-3, the J gene TRBJ1-1, with D tentatively TRBD1 (6 bases). V shed 0 bases and J shed 7 bases, with 15 bases lying between them. This CDR3 comprises 15 residues. Germline V gene data show CDR1 as MNHEY and CDR2 as SVGEGT.

V usage is TRBV4-2 and J usage is TRBJ2-5, with a possible D match to TRBD2 (6 bases). The CDR3 has 16 amino acids. CDR1 is LGHNA and CDR2 is YNFKEQ in the germline V gene. V was clipped by 0 bases and J by 2 bases, with 13 bases between them. The CDR3 DNA sequence: TGTGCCAGCAGCCAAGATTCGGGACTTACGCAAGAGACCCAGTACTTC. Its protein is CASSQDSGLTQETQYF.

The sample holds many counts of this clonotype. CDR3 in DNA: TGTGCCAGCAGCTTGGGAGACAGCGAAGCTTTCTTT. It translates to CASSLGDSEAFF. The chain carries TRBV7-6 and TRBJ1-1; perhaps TRBD1 as D (5 bases). The CDR3 has 12 residues. The V and J ends lost 3 bases and 8 bases respectively, with 10 bases between them. Looked up from germline, CDR1 is SGHVS and CDR2 is FNYEAQ.

This chain connects TRBV27 to TRBJ1-1, with D perhaps TRBD1 (6 bases). CDR1 is MNHEY and CDR2 is SMNVEV in the germline V gene (reference sequence). CDR3 length: 17 amino acids. Deletions cut 3 bases from V and 5 bases from J, with 22 bases between. The CDR3 sequence is CASSFSPWGLLETEAFF. In DNA, the CDR3 is TGTGCCAGCAGTTTCTCGCCCTGGGGGCTTTTGGAGACTGAAGCTTTCTTT.

The chain links TRBV2 to TRBJ2-7; D call uncertain. CDR3 length: 13 residues. V was trimmed by 4 bases and J by 3 bases, leaving 10 bases between them. CDR1 SNHLY and CDR2 FYNNEI come from the germline V gene. In nucleotides, the CDR3 is TGTGCCAGCAGTGGCAGGTTTAACTACGAGCAGTACTTC. Its protein is CASSGRFNYEQYF.

The chain has TRBV5-1 and TRBJ1-4; D remains unclear. From germline, CDR1 is SGHRS and CDR2 YFSETQ. This CDR3 comprises 13 residues. V was pared by 5 bases and J by 0 bases, with 5 bases between. The CDR3, as DNA: TGCGCCAGCAGGAATGCAACTAATGAAAAACTGTTTTTT. It specifies CASRNATNEKLFF.

Regarding this clonotype: One junction end does not reproduce the germline sequence, and a read error may be involved. V is TRBV7-7 and J is TRBJ2-1; D unresolved. The CDR3 covers 18 residues. The V gene's germline CDR1 is SSHAT and CDR2 FNYEAQ (reference sequence). In DNA, the CDR3 is TGTGCTAGCAGCTTATACAGCCCCGACATATCGTTCTACAATGAGCAGTTCTTC. The encoded protein is CASSLYSPDISFYNEQFF. Full variable domain (missing parts from reference TRBV7-7 and TRBJ2-1): GAGVSQSPRYKVTKRGQDVTLRCDPISSHATLYWYQQALGQGPEFLTYFNYEAQPDKSGLPSDRFSAERPEGSISTLTIQRTEQRDSAMYRCASSLYSPDISFYNEQFFGPGTRLTVL.

This clonotype turned up a few times. The chain employs TRBV6-1 and TRBJ2-2, with D maybe TRBD2 (6 bases). The CDR3 runs to 21 residues. Germline V CDR1 and CDR2: MNHNS, SASEGT. V was trimmed by 4 bases and J by 3 bases, leaving 30 bases between them. Written as DNA, the CDR3 is TGTGCCAGCAGTGCCCCTCCGACAACTATCCGGGACTCCTTCGACACCGGGGAGCTGTTTTTT. It is translated as CASSAPPTTIRDSFDTGELFF.

The chain joins TRBV6-2 or TRBV6-3 to TRBJ2-3; 13 positions match TRBD2. Germline V gene data show CDR1 as MNHEY and CDR2 as SVGEGT. With V trimmed by 6 bases and J by 8 bases, 2 bases remained unmatched. CDR3 size: 13 residues. In DNA, the CDR3 is TGTGCCAGCAGCGGGACTAGCGGGGTTACGCAGTATTTT. This translates into CASSGTSGVTQYF.

V and J are TRBV20-1 and TRBJ2-4, with TRBD2 matching 9 bases. J was trimmed by 0 bases and V by 5 bases; bases with no gene match: 14. Per germline, CDR1 DFQATT and CDR2 SNEGSKA (reference sequence). The CDR3 has 18 amino acids. CDR3 loop: CSAQDSGGHVLAKNIQYF. The DNA for the CDR3 is TGCAGTGCTCAGGATAGCGGGGGACATGTCCTAGCCAAAAACATTCAGTACTTC.

The chain is built from TRBV6-6 and TRBJ2-5, with D unclear. Germline values: CDR1 MNHNY, CDR2 SVGAGI (reference sequence). Trimming took off 5 bases at V and 3 bases at J, with 13 bases between the two ends. CDR3 size: 14 residues. The CDR3 here is CASSHRPVEETQYF. CDR3 nucleotide sequence: TGTGCCAGCAGTCACCGGCCTGTAGAAGAGACCCAGTACTTC.

CDR3 amino acids: CATGTSGRTEQYF. The CDR3 coding sequence is TGTGCCACCGGGACTAGCGGCCGTACGGAGCAGTACTTC. This rearrangement joins TRBV27 to TRBJ2-7; 11 bases fit TRBD2. The CDR3 spans 13 residues. Losses at the gene ends were 10 bases for V and 7 bases for J; bases not matched to a gene: 9. Looked up from germline, CDR1 is MNHEY and CDR2 is SMNVEV (reference sequence).

The rearrangement joins TRBV4-1 to TRBJ1-5; 9 positions match TRBD1. The CDR3 length is 16 residues. In germline, CDR1 is MGHRA, CDR2 YSYEKL. The V segment lost 3 bases and the J segment 1 base; nucleotides outside the gene matches: 4. DNA for the CDR3: TGCGCCAGCAGCCACGACGGACAGGGGAGCAATCAGCCCCAGCATTTT. Its protein is CASSHDGQGSNQPQHF.